Following are 20 T cell receptor beta chains from one sample sequenced in a study of cytomegalovirus exposure and HLA in healthy donors. PCR primers comprised 60 Vbeta and 13 Jbeta primers. Method: immunoSEQ multiplex PCR; TCRdb's copy keeps in-frame clones and lacks some. The table has under 85,000 clones, 65% to 85% seen once; the top ten hold around a fifth. The source material was PBMCs. These receptors all stem from a woman between 40 and 50 years old in good health and CMV-seropositive.

The chain has TRBV5-1 and TRBJ2-5, with 7 bases fitting TRBD1. This CDR3 region has 14 residues. V trimming: 4 bases; J trimming: 0 bases; junction bases outside the gene matches: 3. The V gene's germline CDR1 is SGHRS and CDR2 YFSETQ. The CDR3 nucleotides are TGCGCCAGCAGCGCGACAGGGTACCAAGAGACCCAGTACTTC. As protein: CASSATGYQETQYF.

This clone was detected once. The chain links TRBV2 to TRBJ2-7; 11 bases are a match to TRBD2. V lost 4 bases and J lost 2; bases outside the gene matches: 7. In germline, CDR1 is SNHLY, CDR2 FYNNEI. The CDR3 is made up of 16 amino acids. The CDR3 loop reads CASSAPTSGIPYEQYF. CDR3 bases: TGTGCCAGCAGTGCTCCGACTAGCGGGATTCCCTACGAGCAGTACTTC.

This clone showed up just a few times. This chain uses TRBV19 with TRBJ1-5, with 7 bases identical to TRBD1. Germline CDR1 LNHDA, CDR2 SQIVND (reference sequence). There are 17 residues in the CDR3. V gave up 6 bases and J gave up 1 base; unmatched junction bases: 12. For the CDR3, the DNA is TGTGCCAGTAGCCCGACAGGGCTGAGAAAGAGCAATCAGCCCCAGCATTTT. Translating gives CASSPTGLRKSNQPQHF.

The chain carries TRBV5-1 and TRBJ1-5, with D uncertain. The CDR3 is made up of 18 amino acids. Trimming shortened V by 1 base and J by 0 bases, and 17 bases separated the two germline ends. CDR1 is SGHRS, CDR2 YFSETQ, per germline. Here the CDR3 DNA reads TGCGCCAGCAGCTTGAGACCCCGAACAGAATATAGCAATCAGCCCCAGCATTTT. It codes for CASSLRPRTEYSNQPQHF. Full variable domain (remainder filled in from reference TRBV5-1 and TRBJ1-5): KAGVTQTPRYLIKTRGQQVTLSCSPISGHRSVSWYQQTPGQGLQFLFEYFSETQRNKGNFPGRFSGRQFSNSRSEMNVSTLELGDSALYLCASSLRPRTEYSNQPQHFGDGTRLSIL.

This clone is a singleton in its sample. J is TRBJ1-4 and V is TRBV5-6; TRBD1 matches at 7 bases. The CDR3 spans 15 residues. Germline CDR1 and CDR2: SGHDT and YYEEEE. V dropped 0 bases and J dropped 5; count of bases not matched to a gene: 4. In DNA, the CDR3 is TGTGCCAGCAGCTTGGAGGCAGGGGGAAATGAAAAACTGTTTTTT. This encodes CASSLEAGGNEKLFF. The variable domain in full, completed from reference TRBV5-6 and TRBJ1-4, reads DAGVTQSPTHLIKTRGQQVTLRCSPKSGHDTVSWYQQALGQGPQFIFQYYEEEERQRGNFPDRFSGHQFPNYSSELNVNALLLGDSALYLCASSLEAGGNEKLFFGSGTQLSVL.

This clone was observed once. The chain joins TRBV9 to TRBJ1-4; TRBD1 aligns across 9 bases. Germline trimming cut 4 bases from V and 8 bases from J; bases unmatched to any gene: 3. The germline CDR1 and CDR2 sequences are SGDLS and YYNGEE. CDR3 size: 13 residues. The CDR3 sequence is CASSTGTGEKLFF. Written as DNA, the CDR3 is TGTGCCAGCAGCACCGGGACAGGGGAAAAACTGTTTTTT.

V and J are TRBV27 and TRBJ2-7, with TRBD1 matching over 9 bases. Germline V gene sequence: CDR1 MNHEY, CDR2 SMNVEV (reference sequence). There are 15 residues in the CDR3. V lost 3 bases to trimming and J lost 3 bases; unmatched junction nucleotides: 6. The CDR3 coding sequence is TGTGCCAGCAGTTTCTACACAGGGGGCGTCTACGAGCAGTACTTC. This sequence encodes CASSFYTGGVYEQYF.

CDR3 DNA: TGTGCCAGCAGTGAAGCGACAGGGACTGAAGCTTTCTTT. Translation gives CASSEATGTEAFF. The chain recombines TRBV2 with TRBJ1-1; 7 positions match TRBD1. The germline gives CDR1 SNHLY, CDR2 FYNNEI. V lost 0 bases and J lost 5; bases outside the gene matches: 0. This CDR3 has 13 amino acids.

This clone was seen a handful of times. J is TRBJ2-1 and V is TRBV2; D unclear. Per germline, CDR1 SNHLY and CDR2 FYNNEI. CDR3 length: 12 residues. Trimming removed 5 bases from V and 10 bases from J, with 12 bases in between. Here the CDR3 DNA reads TGTGCCAGCAGTAGTGAAGTCCGGGAGCAGTTCTTC. It encodes CASSSEVREQFF.

The chain employs TRBV15 and TRBJ2-2; the D is unclear. CDR3 length: 14 amino acids. The germline V and J ends were trimmed by 1 base and 8 bases, with 11 bases remaining between them. Germline V CDR1 and CDR2: LNHNV, YYDKDF (reference sequence). CDR3 DNA: TGTGCCACCAGCAGAGGGGCAGGTTCAGGGGAGCTGTTTTTT. It translates to CATSRGAGSGELFF.

The gene calls are TRBV4-1 and TRBJ2-7; TRBD1 agrees at 7 bases. This CDR3 is built from 15 residues. CDR1 is MGHRA, CDR2 YSYEKL, per germline. The V and J ends lost 4 bases and 4 bases, in that order; junction bases with no gene match: 10. The CDR3 region has the DNA TGCGCCAGCAGCCTACAAGCGACAGGGCAGTACGAGCAGTACTTC. Encoded protein: CASSLQATGQYEQYF.

There are a few counts of this clone. The CDR3 loop is CAWSNYRGQDYGYTF. The CDR3 DNA is TGTGCCTGGAGTAACTACAGGGGGCAGGACTATGGCTACACCTTC. The rearrangement uses TRBV30 and TRBJ1-2; 9 bases are shared with TRBD1. The CDR3 runs 15 residues. Germline-derived CDR1 and CDR2 are GTSNPN and SVGIG (reference sequence). V gave up 2 bases and J gave up 3 bases; unmatched junction bases: 7.

This sequence joins TRBV5-1 and TRBJ2-1, with TRBD1 identical over 8 bases. Germline CDR1 reads SGHRS; CDR2 reads YFSETQ. CDR3 length equals 14 residues. The trim removed 4 bases at V and 7 bases at J, leaving 7 bases unmatched. The CDR3 loop reads CASSTTDRVNEQFF. CDR3 coding DNA: TGCGCCAGCAGCACCACGGACAGGGTAAATGAGCAGTTCTTC.

V gene TRBV2 combines with J gene TRBJ2-5, with 7 bases lining up with TRBD2. V gave up 4 bases and J gave up 0 bases; unmatched junction bases: 2. The CDR3 spans 14 residues. Germline CDR1 is SNHLY and CDR2 is FYNNEI. As DNA, the CDR3 is TGTGCCAGCAGTGCCGGGAGGTACCAAGAGACCCAGTACTTC. As protein: CASSAGRYQETQYF.

About this clone itself: Relative to the germline gene, one junction end is altered; a read error may explain this. The chain combines TRBV7-9 with TRBJ1-3; a possible D gene is TRBD1 (5 bases). Per the germline V gene, CDR1 is SEHNR and CDR2 is FQNEAQ (reference sequence). There are 16 residues in the CDR3. CDR3 loop: CSSSLGASFSGNTIYF. The CDR3 region has the DNA TGTTCCAGCAGCTTAGGGGCATCGTTCTCTGGAAACACCATATATTTT.

The rearrangement links TRBV5-4 to TRBJ2-3; D not certain. Per the germline V gene, CDR1 is SGHNT and CDR2 is YYREEE (reference sequence). The CDR3 spans 12 residues. Trimming cost V 0 bases and J 9 bases, with 8 bases left between them. This CDR3 is CASSLGLQTQYF. The CDR3 coding sequence is TGTGCCAGCAGCTTGGGGCTCCAGACGCAGTATTTT.

This clone was seen more than once but under ten times. This chain connects TRBV5-1 to TRBJ2-1, with TRBD2 matching over 15 bases. V lost 5 bases and J lost 13; bases outside the gene matches: 4. The CDR3 length is 13 residues. CDR1 is SGHRS, CDR2 YFSETQ, per germline. The CDR3 sequence: CASSSGLAGGQFF. The CDR3 nucleotides are TGCGCCAGCAGTTCGGGACTAGCGGGAGGTCAGTTCTTC. Combining the CDR3 with reference TRBV5-1 and TRBJ2-1 gives the whole variable domain KAGVTQTPRYLIKTRGQQVTLSCSPISGHRSVSWYQQTPGQGLQFLFEYFSETQRNKGNFPGRFSGRQFSNSRSEMNVSTLELGDSALYLCASSSGLAGGQFFGPGTRLTVL.

This rearrangement joins TRBV28 to TRBJ2-7; tentative D call: TRBD2 (6 bases). Per germline, CDR1 MDHEN and CDR2 SYDVKM. V was pared by 4 bases and J by 6 bases, with 22 bases between. The CDR3 length is 16 residues. CDR3 residues: CASSSLGDSPLIEQYF. CDR3 bases: TGTGCCAGCAGTTCCCTGGGGGACTCTCCCCTTATCGAGCAGTACTTC.

The chain is built from TRBV30 and TRBJ1-1; 7 bases are shared with TRBD1. The CDR3 spans 14 residues. From germline, CDR1 is GTSNPN and CDR2 SVGIG (reference sequence). V dropped 1 base and J dropped 8; count of bases not matched to a gene: 10. Written as DNA, the CDR3 is TGTGCCTGGAGTGCAGGGACAGCACAAGCGGAAGCTTTCTTT. Amino acid sequence: CAWSAGTAQAEAFF.

The rearrangement links TRBV21-1 to TRBJ1-2; the table gives TRBD1 as D, unverified against the DNA. TRBV21-1 is deemed a pseudogene. This CDR3 region has 17 residues. CDR3 region: CASSKGTGIDVDYGYTF. DNA for the CDR3: TGTGCCAGCAGCAAAGGGACAGGGATCGATGTGGACTATGGCTACACCTTC.